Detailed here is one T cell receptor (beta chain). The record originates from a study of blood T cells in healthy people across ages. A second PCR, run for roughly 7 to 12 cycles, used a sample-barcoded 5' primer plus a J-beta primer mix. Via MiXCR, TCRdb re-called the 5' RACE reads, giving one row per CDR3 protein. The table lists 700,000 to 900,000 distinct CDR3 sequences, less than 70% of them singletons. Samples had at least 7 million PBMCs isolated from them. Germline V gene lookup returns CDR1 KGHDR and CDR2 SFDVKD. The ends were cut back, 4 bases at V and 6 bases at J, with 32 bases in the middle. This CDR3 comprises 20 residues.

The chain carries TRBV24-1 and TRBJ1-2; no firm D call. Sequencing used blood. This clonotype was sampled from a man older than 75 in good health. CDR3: CATSESRGPRTGGDSDGYTF. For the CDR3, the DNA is TGTGCCACCAGTGAATCAAGAGGACCGCGGACTGGTGGGGATTCGGATGGCTACACCTTC.